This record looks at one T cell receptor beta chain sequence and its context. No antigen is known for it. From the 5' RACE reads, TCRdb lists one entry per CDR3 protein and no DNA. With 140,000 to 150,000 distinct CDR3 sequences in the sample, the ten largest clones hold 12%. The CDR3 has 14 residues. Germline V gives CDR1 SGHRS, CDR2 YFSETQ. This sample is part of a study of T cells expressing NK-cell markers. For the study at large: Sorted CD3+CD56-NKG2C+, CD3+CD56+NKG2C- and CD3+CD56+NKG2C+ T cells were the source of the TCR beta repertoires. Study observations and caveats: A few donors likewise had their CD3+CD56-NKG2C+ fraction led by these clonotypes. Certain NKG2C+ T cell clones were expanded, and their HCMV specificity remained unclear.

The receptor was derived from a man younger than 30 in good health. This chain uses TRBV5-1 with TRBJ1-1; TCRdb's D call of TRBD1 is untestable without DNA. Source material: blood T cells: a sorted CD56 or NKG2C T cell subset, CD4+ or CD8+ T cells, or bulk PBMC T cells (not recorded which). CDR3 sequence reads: CASSDRGVNTEAFF.